The sequence of this T cell receptor (beta chain) was determined in a study of CD8 T cells in Susac syndrome. Study details: Among the Susac syndrome patients who underwent sequencing, roughly 6 had clinically active disease, while about eight of them were in remission.

Reverse transcription used roughly 0.45 to 1 ug RNA and random hexamers. TCRdb processed the immunoSEQ multiplex PCR reads anew with MiXCR; each CDR3 protein has one entry. Of roughly 190,000 distinct CDR3 sequences in the sample, roughly 94% were seen once. Trimming cost V 5 bases and J 2 bases, with 12 bases left between them. CDR3 length: 14 residues. The germline V gene encodes CDR1 SGHTA and CDR2 FQGTGA. The chain carries TRBV7-3 and TRBJ2-5, with D tentatively TRBD1 (5 bases). The sample comprised CD8+ T cells from PBMCs. This sequence originates from a human donor with Susac syndrome. The CDR3 region is CASSLDRGQETQYF. The CDR3 bases are TGTGCCAGCAGCCTCGATAGGGGACAAGAGACCCAGTACTTC.